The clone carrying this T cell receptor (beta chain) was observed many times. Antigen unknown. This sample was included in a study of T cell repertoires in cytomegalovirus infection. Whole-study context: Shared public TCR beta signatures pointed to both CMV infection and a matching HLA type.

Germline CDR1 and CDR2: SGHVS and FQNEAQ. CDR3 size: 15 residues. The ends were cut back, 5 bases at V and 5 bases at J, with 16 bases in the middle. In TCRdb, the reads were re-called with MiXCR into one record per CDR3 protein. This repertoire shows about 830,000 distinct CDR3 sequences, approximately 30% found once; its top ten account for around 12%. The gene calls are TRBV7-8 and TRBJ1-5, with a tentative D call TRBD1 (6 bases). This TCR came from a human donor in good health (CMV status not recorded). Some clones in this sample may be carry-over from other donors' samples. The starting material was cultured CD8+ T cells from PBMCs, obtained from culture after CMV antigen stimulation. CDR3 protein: CASSAGRGLHQPQHF. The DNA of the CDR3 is TGTGCCAGCAGCGCGGGCAGGGGTCTCCATCAGCCCCAGCATTTT.